Below, 17 T cell receptor beta chains from the same sample are listed, as sequenced in a study of somatic mutations in cytotoxic T cells in rheumatoid arthritis (TCRdb year 2017). Libraries were built with the immunoSEQ multiplex PCR assay. TCRdb limited this immuneACCESS table to in-frame rearrangements with V and J called. A share of clones is missing; checked studies link under half to unresolved V genes, and the rest is unexplained. Recorded for this sample are about 20,000 clones; about 86% of them occurred a single time. Together, the top ten hold 18% of the sample. The sequencing sample was made of CD8+ T cells sorted from blood. These TCRs come from a woman aged 45-59 years in good health.

This clone appeared a few times. The chain combines TRBV6-4 with TRBJ2-1; D may be TRBD2 (6 bases). The CDR3 runs to 15 residues. The germline gives CDR1 MRHNA, CDR2 SNTAGT. The V gene lost 2 bases and the J gene lost 8 bases, with 16 bases spanning the gap. The CDR3 region is CASSDRSSAADEQFF. The CDR3, as DNA: TGTGCCAGCAGTGACAGGTCTAGCGCTGCGGATGAGCAGTTCTTC.

The chain employs TRBV19 and TRBJ2-7, with D perhaps being TRBD1 or TRBD2 (6 bases each). Trimming pared 4 bases from V and 5 bases from J, leaving 15 bases between. The CDR3 runs to 14 residues. The V gene's germline CDR1 is LNHDA and CDR2 SQIVND (reference sequence). The CDR3 sequence: CASSTIWGANEQYV. In nucleotides, the CDR3 is TGTGCCAGTAGTACCATTTGGGGGGCCAACGAGCAGTACGTC.

V usage is TRBV21-1 and J usage is TRBJ2-7; TRBD1, as called in the table, went unchecked against the DNA. TRBV21-1 represents a pseudogene. There are 17 residues in the CDR3. The DNA for the CDR3 is TGTGCCAGCAGAGATAGAGACTTCGGGACAAAACTCTACGAGCAGTACTTC. It is translated as CASRDRDFGTKLYEQYF.

By its share, this clone is medium-sized. The chain recombines TRBV5-1 with TRBJ2-7; TRBD1 matches 9 bases. The J segment lost 1 base and the V segment lost 3 bases, leaving 5 bases of the junction unmatched. Germline CDR1 reads SGHRS; CDR2 reads YFSETQ. This CDR3 is 15 amino acids long. CDR3 residues: CASSSGGTGSYEQYF. The DNA for the CDR3 is TGCGCCAGCAGCTCGGGCGGGACAGGGTCCTACGAGCAGTACTTC.

This clone was picked up one time. The V and J genes are TRBV4-3 and TRBJ1-2; D possibly corresponds to TRBD1 (5 bases). The CDR3 consists of 14 residues. V lost 0 bases and J lost 13, with 18 bases in between. Germline CDR1 LGHNA, CDR2 YSLEER. This CDR3 is CASSQDSVKGLPTF. CDR3 sequence (DNA): TGCGCCAGCAGCCAAGATAGTGTGAAGGGGCTGCCCACCTTC.

The V gene is TRBV6-1, the J gene TRBJ2-7; unclear D gene. The CDR3 is made up of 13 amino acids. Germline CDR1 is MNHNS and CDR2 is SASEGT. V lost 5 bases and J 0 bases, leaving 8 bases between the germline ends. In DNA, the CDR3 is TGTGCCAGCAGTTTCCACAGCTCCTACGAGCAGTACGTC. Amino acids: CASSFHSSYEQYV.

The chain recombines TRBV19 with TRBJ1-1; D is perhaps TRBD1 (6 bases). CDR1 is LNHDA and CDR2 is SQIVND in the germline V gene (reference sequence). Trimming shortened V by 4 bases and J by 8 bases, and 20 bases separated the two germline ends. The CDR3 length is 15 residues. CDR3 in amino acids: CASSTPGDRRKEAFF. The CDR3 DNA reads TGTGCCAGTAGTACCCCGGGCGACAGGAGAAAAGAAGCTTTCTTT.

This chain joins TRBV27 and TRBJ1-2; D is possibly TRBD1 (5 bases). Germline lookup yields CDR1 MNHEY and CDR2 SMNVEV (reference sequence). The CDR3 has 17 residues. V gave up 10 bases and J gave up 5 bases, with 29 bases separating them. CDR3 region: CATREHTSGFKGYGYTF. The CDR3 bases are TGTGCCACCAGAGAACACACATCAGGGTTCAAGGGGTATGGCTACACCTTC.

This clone was counted once. This chain connects TRBV13 to TRBJ2-2, with 16 bases identical to TRBD2. Looked up from germline, CDR1 is PRHDT and CDR2 is FYEKMQ (reference sequence). The CDR3 is 18 residues long. Losses at the gene ends were 7 bases for V and 5 bases for J; bases not matched to a gene: 10. CDR3 region: CASTPGLAGGPGTGELFF. Here the CDR3 DNA reads TGTGCCAGCACCCCGGGACTAGCGGGGGGGCCTGGGACCGGGGAGCTGTTTTTT.

The CDR3 DNA is TGTGCCAGCAGCCCACTAGGACAGGAAGCTTTCTTT. The encoded protein is CASSPLGQEAFF. The rearrangement joins TRBV7-6 to TRBJ1-1, with D perhaps matching TRBD1 (6 bases). Trimming removed 5 bases at V and 8 bases at J, with 12 bases between. Germline V lookup: CDR1 SGHVS, CDR2 FNYEAQ. The CDR3 is 12 residues long.

V and J are TRBV28 and TRBJ1-1; D is perhaps TRBD1 (6 bases). Trimming took off 4 bases at V and 2 bases at J, with 11 bases between the two ends. The CDR3 runs to 14 residues. Germline V gives CDR1 MDHEN, CDR2 SYDVKM. CDR3 region: CASSYPDSNTEAFF. CDR3 nucleotide sequence: TGTGCCAGCAGTTATCCGGACAGTAACACTGAAGCTTTCTTT.

This rearrangement joins TRBV5-1 to TRBJ2-1; D may be TRBD2 (5 bases). Trimming shortened V by 0 bases and J by 7 bases, and 8 bases separated the two germline ends. The germline CDR1 and CDR2 sequences are SGHRS and YFSETQ. The CDR3 has 13 residues. CDR3 in DNA: TGCGCCAGCAGCTTGGAAAGCGGAAATGAGCAGTTCTTC. This sequence encodes CASSLESGNEQFF.

This sequence joins TRBV27 and TRBJ1-5; maybe TRBD1 (6 bases). The V end was cut by 6 bases, the J end by 0 bases, with 12 bases between. Germline lookup yields CDR1 MNHEY and CDR2 SMNVEV (reference sequence). The length of the CDR3 is 15 residues. This CDR3 is CASSGRDNSNQPQHF. The CDR3 bases are TGTGCCAGCAGCGGCCGGGACAATAGCAATCAGCCCCAGCATTTT.

This chain links TRBV5-4 with TRBJ2-1, with a weak D call TRBD1 (6 bases). Per germline, CDR1 SGHNT and CDR2 YYREEE (reference sequence). CDR3 length equals 14 residues. V lost 8 bases to trimming and J lost 3 bases, with 15 bases between them. The CDR3 region has the DNA TGTGCCAGTACTGGGGCAGGGGTCTACAATGAGCAGTTCTTC. Translated: CASTGAGVYNEQFF.

This sequence joins TRBV13 and TRBJ2-4; D remains ambiguous. V shed 2 bases and J shed 9 bases, with 8 bases lying between them. The CDR3 sequence is 12 residues long. The germline gives CDR1 PRHDT, CDR2 FYEKMQ (reference sequence). For the CDR3, the DNA is TGTGCCAGCAGCTTAAAGATGGCCATTCAGTACTTC. Residues: CASSLKMAIQYF.

The V and J genes are TRBV29-1 and TRBJ2-7; tentative D call: TRBD1 (6 bases). V was trimmed by 4 bases and J by 3 bases, leaving 16 bases between them. The CDR3 length is 14 residues. The germline V gene encodes CDR1 SQVTM and CDR2 ANQGSEA. The CDR3 nucleotides read TGCAGCGTTGTGTTGGACAGTGCAAGCTACGAGCAGTACTTC. Translation gives CSVVLDSASYEQYF.

The chain uses TRBV7-8 and TRBJ1-2; D remains unclear. The germline V gene has CDR1 SGHVS and CDR2 FQNEAQ. The CDR3 covers 22 residues. The ends were cut back, 5 bases at V and 4 bases at J, with 38 bases in the middle. This CDR3 reads CASSGHELGLFLDPHPIYGYTF. CDR3 nucleotides: TGTGCCAGCAGCGGGCACGAGTTAGGACTTTTTCTGGATCCTCATCCTATCTATGGCTACACCTTC.